This T cell receptor (beta chain) was observed in a study of human T cells and chemical hapten exposure. From the RACE reads, TCRdb called clonotypes with MiXCR, one entry per CDR3 protein. The sample contains fewer than 200,000 distinct CDR3 sequences, around 22% of which appear only once. Time point given: patch test 1, 2 weeks after DPC sensitization. Treatment in this sample: therapeutic diphenylcyclopropenone sensitization with weekly scalp DPC. Blood collection happened ahead of applying each patch test. CDR1 is LGHDT and CDR2 is YNNKEL in the germline V gene (reference sequence). J gave up 6 bases and V 1 base, and 2 bases lay outside the gene matches. The length of the CDR3 is 13 residues.

This material consisted of whole blood, taken in connection with sensitization to the hapten diphenylcyclopropenone (DPC). This clonotype originated in a woman in her 50s with alopecia areata. Some clones in this sample may be carry-over from other donors' samples. The chain has TRBV3-1 and TRBJ1-1; 7 nucleotides align to TRBD1. This CDR3 reads CASSQVRGPEAFF. CDR3 in DNA: TGTGCCAGCAGCCAAGTAAGGGGGCCTGAAGCTTTCTTT. The full variable domain, its missing parts supplied by reference TRBV3-1 and TRBJ1-1, is DTAVSQTPKYLVTQMGNDKSIKCEQNLGHDTMYWYKQDSKKFLKIMFSYNNKELIINETVPNRFSPKSPDKAHLNLHINSLELGDSAVYFCASSQVRGPEAFFGQGTRLTVV.